This TCR beta chain derives from a study of identical twins. This clonotype was detected ten times or more. Antigen: not known. Germline trimming cut 2 bases from V and 8 bases from J; bases unmatched to any gene: 10. Germline V gene sequence: CDR1 SGHTA, CDR2 FQGNSA. The CDR3 consists of 16 residues. In TCRdb, the 5' RACE reads were re-called with MiXCR into one record per CDR3 protein. The data show under 350,000 distinct CDR3 sequences, nearly 9.5% seen once. Study-level results: A lower insertion count was a feature of abundant cord blood beta clonotypes, with no such feature in memory repertoires.

The same data also contributed to another study, on yellow fever vaccine responses in identical twins.

The sample taken for sequencing was CD8+ T cells sorted from blood. The sequence was collected from a woman younger than 30 in good health. The rearrangement uses TRBV7-2 and TRBJ2-3; TRBD2 aligns across 10 bases. The CDR3: CASSLLLAGVLGTQYF. The CDR3 nucleotides are TGTGCCAGCAGCTTACTTCTAGCGGGGGTTTTGGGTACGCAGTATTTT.